This T cell receptor (beta chain) was identified during a study of T cell responses to AZD1222 COVID-19 vaccine. Findings of the study overall: Most donors were white British, females outnumbered males, and clonal diversity was possibly underestimated.

Notes on this clone: What it binds is not known.

The CDR3 contains 16 residues. Germline values: CDR1 SGHDN, CDR2 FVKESK. The junction had 11 bases not matched to a gene; V was cut back by 1 base and J by 8 bases. TCRdb's copy holds only in-frame clones and misses some; the assay was immunoSEQ multiplex PCR. The repertoire holds approximately 110,000 clones, with about 88% as singletons. This rearrangement joins TRBV14 to TRBJ1-2; the match to TRBD1 covers 9 bases. The sequence was obtained from an adult in good health. Sequences were derived from peripheral blood, sampled on day 0 of AZD1222 vaccination. CDR3 sequence reads: CASSQGFWTGAHGYTF. CDR3 DNA: TGTGCCAGCAGCCAAGGGTTCTGGACAGGGGCTCACGGCTACACCTTC.